This TCR beta chain was recorded in a study of blood T cell repertoires in COVID-19. Germline CDR1 is SGHKS and CDR2 is YYEKEE (reference sequence). The CDR3 is 14 amino acids. Trimming removed 1 base from V and 1 base from J, with 6 bases in between. Clones were sequenced by immunoSEQ multiplex PCR, and TCRdb holds only the in-frame ones, with some missing. The profile covers about 170,000 clones, with about 85% appearing a single time and roughly 1.1% taken by the ten largest. This receptor was identified in a man aged 60-69 years who had recovered from COVID-19. The V call is TRBV5-5, the J call TRBJ2-1, with D possibly being TRBD1 (5 bases). The sequenced material came from peripheral blood. This CDR3 is CASSLQGSYNEQFF. DNA of the CDR3: TGTGCCAGCAGCTTGCAGGGATCCTACAATGAGCAGTTCTTC.